This TCR beta chain was found in a study of brain T cells in children with intractable seizures. V gave up 3 bases and J gave up 1 base; unmatched junction bases: 11. The length of the CDR3 is 19 residues. CDR1 and CDR2 from the germline V gene are SGDLS and YYNGEE. Sequencing was limited to surgery cases with top T cell transcript signatures in brain tissue. Before surgery, patients took at least one anti-epileptic drug. Produced via immunoSEQ multiplex PCR; TCRdb's table is partial and in-frame only. The data hold 110,000 or so clones, with 94% observed a single time. The receptor was derived from a boy in the first two years of life with hemimegalencephaly and intractable seizures. The gene calls are TRBV9 and TRBJ1-3; TRBD1 agrees at 12 bases. This specimen was peripheral blood, taken at surgery. CDR3 nucleotides: TGTGCCAGCAGCGAAGGGACAGGGGGCCCCACCTCGTCTGGAAACACCATATATTTT. It specifies CASSEGTGGPTSSGNTIYF.